This record concerns one T cell receptor (beta chain) sequence. This sample stems from a study of cytomegalovirus exposure and HLA in healthy donors. Germline CDR1 is WSHSY and CDR2 is SAAADI. V lost 5 bases, J lost 4 bases, and 5 bases stayed unmatched. The CDR3 length is 15 residues. The study ran its PCR with 60 Vbeta and 13 Jbeta primers. Measured with immunoSEQ multiplex PCR; TCRdb has only the in-frame clones, and not every one. The sample holds some 150,000 clones, approximately 85% seen once. This sequence joins TRBV10-2 and TRBJ2-1, with 10 nucleotides matching TRBD1. The sequence was collected from a man in his fifties in good health and CMV-seropositive. Sequenced material: PBMCs. The CDR3 sequence is CASSLGQGEYNEQFF. CDR3 nucleotides: TGCGCCAGCAGTCTTGGACAGGGGGAATACAATGAGCAGTTCTTC.